The 18 T cell receptor beta chains below were found in one sample sequenced in a study of T-cell reconstitution after alpha-beta-depleted transplantation in children (dated by TCRdb to the mid-2010s). The treatment or condition label, as the study defines it: allogeneic hematopoietic cell transplantation with graft depleted of TCRalphabeta T cells and CD19 B cells. To prepare the library, PCR was applied. Sequencing took place on an Illumina HiSeq 2500. TCR libraries were prepared with molecular barcoding, using unique molecular identifiers to normalize TCRbeta repertoire quantification. TCRdb reprocessed the public reads (quality trimming at Q25 with fastp, clone calling with MiXCR) and kept in-frame beta chains. Rows merge per CDR3 protein into single entries with the most common DNA and genes. This sample has 200,000 or so distinct CDR3 sequences in its table, and about 6.6% of those were observed once. Roughly 6% of the sample is taken by the ten largest.

The sequencing used PBMCs, collected before TCRalphabeta/CD19-depleted stem cell transplant. The receptors shown here come from a boy aged 2-15 years with acute lymphoblastic leukemia, due to receive a stem cell transplant.

This clonotype was counted between two and nine times. CDR3 sequence: CSVEEDVSGYTF. Here the CDR3 DNA reads TGCAGCGTTGAAGAAGACGTGAGCGGCTACACCTTC. This rearrangement joins TRBV29-1 to TRBJ1-2; no definite D call. Germline V gives CDR1 SQVTM, CDR2 ANQGSEA. The V and J ends lost 0 bases and 8 bases respectively, with 10 bases between them. This CDR3 is built from 12 residues.

This clonotype occurred many times. The genes are TRBV6-2 or TRBV6-3 and TRBJ2-7; D perhaps matches TRBD2 (6 bases). The CDR3 sequence is 14 residues long. Germline-derived CDR1 and CDR2 are MNHEY and SVGEGT. V lost 6 bases and J lost 3, with 15 bases in between. The CDR3 DNA follows: TGTGCCAGCAGCCGGGATTACGGGGGCTACGAGCAGTACTTC. Protein sequence: CASSRDYGGYEQYF.

The gene calls are TRBV20-1 and TRBJ2-7, with D uncertain. This CDR3 is 8 amino acids long. The germline gives CDR1 DFQATT, CDR2 SNEGSKA (reference sequence). The CDR3 protein is CSLVEQYF. CDR3 nucleotide sequence: TGCAGCCTAGTAGAGCAGTACTTC.

In this sample, this clonotype turned up many times. The J gene is TRBJ2-7, the V gene TRBV29-1; 7 bases fit TRBD1. CDR3 size: 13 residues. Germline CDR1 and CDR2: SQVTM and ANQGSEA. The V gene end was trimmed by 1 base and the J gene end by 2 bases; junction bases not matched to a gene: 2. DNA for the CDR3: TGCAGCGTTGAAGTCCAGGGGGCCTACGAGCAGTACTTC. Translating gives CSVEVQGAYEQYF.

In this sample, this clonotype turned up many times. The V gene is TRBV7-8, the J gene TRBJ2-7; TRBD1 might be the D (6 bases). The CDR3 runs to 18 residues. The V end was cut by 5 bases, the J end by 1 base, with 24 bases between. Germline assignment: CDR1 SGHVS and CDR2 FQNEAQ. As DNA, the CDR3 is TGTGCCAGCAGCCAGAAAGAAATAACGGCAGGGGCGTCCTACGAGCAGTACTTC. The encoded protein is CASSQKEITAGASYEQYF.

This clonotype was detected a few times. V gene TRBV7-8 combines with J gene TRBJ2-7, with D possibly matching TRBD2 (6 bases). The V and J ends lost 1 base and 0 bases respectively, with 16 bases between them. The CDR3 consists of 17 residues. Germline CDR1 is SGHVS and CDR2 is FQNEAQ. The chain's CDR3 is CASSLEVGLASSYEQYF. CDR3 nucleotides: TGTGCCAGCAGCTTAGAGGTTGGCCTAGCGAGCTCCTACGAGCAGTACTTC.

This clonotype was counted many times. The V gene is TRBV7-2, the J gene TRBJ2-7, with 9 bases fitting TRBD1. The V segment lost 1 base and the J segment 6 bases; nucleotides outside the gene matches: 7. The CDR3 sequence is 15 residues long. Germline V gene data show CDR1 as SGHTA and CDR2 as FQGNSA. The CDR3 sequence: CASSLVGTGSREQYF. In DNA form, the CDR3 reads TGTGCCAGCAGCTTAGTTGGGACAGGGTCACGCGAGCAGTACTTC.

At least ten counts were recorded for this clonotype. The CDR3 sequence is CASLQRSVGSATF. The CDR3 nucleotides are TGTGCCAGCCTTCAAAGATCGGTAGGGTCTGCCACCTTC. The J gene is TRBJ1-2, the V gene TRBV28; D not resolved. The germline V gene has CDR1 MDHEN and CDR2 SYDVKM. The CDR3 has 13 residues. With 8 bases removed from V and 13 bases from J, the gap between germline ends came to 23 bases.

The chain is built from TRBV20-1 and TRBJ2-5; 8 nucleotides line up with TRBD1. The CDR3 is 14 amino acids. Losses at the gene ends were 5 bases for V and 4 bases for J; bases not matched to a gene: 9. Germline lookup yields CDR1 DFQATT and CDR2 SNEGSKA (reference sequence). This CDR3 reads CSAQTGERGETQYF. In DNA, the CDR3 is TGCAGTGCTCAGACAGGGGAGAGAGGAGAGACCCAGTACTTC.

In its sample, this clonotype was seen many times. This chain uses TRBV6-1 with TRBJ1-1, with a possible D match to TRBD1 (6 bases). This CDR3 spans 17 amino acids. From germline, CDR1 is MNHNS and CDR2 SASEGT. Deletions cut 6 bases from V and 5 bases from J, with 25 bases between. The CDR3 loop is CASRTAGDYAVGTEAFF. The CDR3 bases are TGTGCCAGCAGGACAGCAGGGGATTATGCCGTGGGTACTGAAGCTTTCTTT.

This clonotype was picked up a small number of times. V gene TRBV28 combines with J gene TRBJ1-1; no reliable D call. The CDR3 covers 12 residues. V lost 7 bases to trimming and J lost 11 bases, with 17 bases between them. Germline loops: CDR1 MDHEN, CDR2 SYDVKM. CDR3 nucleotide sequence: TGTGCCAGCATCACCTCGGGAGCGTGGGCTTTCTTT. Translated, it gives CASITSGAWAFF. Together with reference TRBV28 and TRBJ1-1, the CDR3 gives the full variable domain: DVKVTQSSRYLVKRTGEKVFLECVQDMDHENMFWYRQDPGLGLRLIYFSYDVKMKEKGDIPEGYSVSREKKERFSLILESASTNQTSMYLCASITSGAWAFFGQGTRLTVV.

This clonotype was found a few times. The rearrangement joins TRBV30 to TRBJ1-4; 11 bases match TRBD1. The V and J ends lost 1 base and 8 bases, in that order; junction bases with no gene match: 9. The CDR3 extends over 16 amino acids. Germline V gene lookup returns CDR1 GTSNPN and CDR2 SVGIG (reference sequence). Here the CDR3 DNA reads TGTGCCTGGAGTGCAGGGACAGGGGGTTTAGGGGAAAAACTGTTTTTT. This encodes CAWSAGTGGLGEKLFF.

This clonotype was seen at least ten times. The gene calls are TRBV29-1 and TRBJ2-3; no clear D gene. This CDR3 has 11 amino acids. The germline gives CDR1 SQVTM, CDR2 ANQGSEA. Trimming left V 4 bases short and J 3 bases short, with 5 bases between. The CDR3 region has the DNA TGCAGCGTTGGCCAGACAGATACGCAGTATTTT. Its protein is CSVGQTDTQYF.

This clonotype was observed at least ten times. The V and J genes are TRBV6-2 or TRBV6-3 and TRBJ2-1; a weak D match, TRBD2 (7 bases). V lost 8 bases, J lost 3 bases, and 20 bases lay in between. This CDR3 is 16 amino acids long. The germline CDR1 and CDR2 sequences are MNHEY and SVGEGT. The CDR3 bases are TGTGCCAGCGGGCTGGGTTGGGGGGGCATCTACAATGAGCAGTTCTTC. As protein: CASGLGWGGIYNEQFF.

This clonotype came up many times. V is TRBV5-5 and J is TRBJ2-2; no reliable D call. Per germline, CDR1 SGHKS and CDR2 YYEKEE (reference sequence). The CDR3 length is 17 residues. Between the trimmed V and J ends, which lost 1 base and 8 bases, there was a span of 21 bases. CDR3 in amino acids: CASSLRYLAELRGELFF. Written as DNA, the CDR3 is TGTGCCAGCAGCTTGCGATACTTGGCAGAATTAAGGGGGGAGCTGTTTTTT.

The gene calls are TRBV30 and TRBJ2-4, with 8 positions matching TRBD1. After removal of 3 bases from V and 9 bases from J, the junction contained 10 bases not matched to a gene. Germline CDR1 GTSNPN, CDR2 SVGIG (reference sequence). This CDR3 region has 14 residues. Written as DNA, the CDR3 is TGTGCCTGGAGGGGACAGGCCGAGCGGATCATTCAGTACTTC. This translates into CAWRGQAERIIQYF.

About this clonotype: A much larger clonotype is one base distant, so this may be a read error. The rearrangement links TRBV15 to TRBJ2-5, with D unresolved. Germline CDR1 and CDR2: LNHNV and YYDKDF (reference sequence). The CDR3 is made up of 12 amino acids. The CDR3: CATTRGSETQCF. CDR3 nucleotides: TGTGCCACTACCCGAGGCTCGGAGACCCAGTGCTTC. Based on the CDR3 plus reference TRBV15 and TRBJ2-5, the full variable domain is DAMVIQNPRYQVTQFGKPVTLSCSQTLNHNVMYWYQQKSSQAPKLLFHYYDKDFNNEADTPDNFQSRRPNTSFCFLDIRSPGLGDTAMYLCATTRGSETQCFGPGTRLLVL.

This clonotype was picked up many times. V is TRBV20-1 and J is TRBJ2-1, with D perhaps assigned TRBD1 or TRBD2 (6 bases each). V was pared by 7 bases and J by 6 bases, with 13 bases between. The CDR3 runs 12 residues. Germline V gene sequence: CDR1 DFQATT, CDR2 SNEGSKA (reference sequence). The CDR3 DNA follows: TGCAGTGTTAGGAGGGGGTTCAATGAGCAGTTCTTC. Its protein product is CSVRRGFNEQFF.